The 26 T cell receptor beta chains reported below all come from one sample, sequenced in a study of beta chain features in type 1 diabetes. Findings and limits, study-wide: TCRB CDR3s were moderately but significantly shorter in Type 1 diabetes patients in all four CD4+ subsets.

Their cognate antigens are unknown. Isolated RNA was reverse transcribed in full, so expressed TCRB transcripts were sequenced. Libraries were prepared by immunoSEQ multiplex PCR; TCRdb keeps only in-frame clonotypes and omits some of them. The data show 600,000 to 750,000 clones, under 15% seen once. The sequenced sample consisted of naive CD4+ T cells from blood. These receptors all stem from a man aged 30 to 39 with type 1 diabetes.

The rearrangement uses TRBV5-8 and TRBJ1-6; 7 bases match TRBD1. The CDR3 loop spans 14 amino acids. The germline V gene has CDR1 SGHTS and CDR2 YDEGEE. Trimming took 3 bases from V and 7 from J; bases not matched to a gene: 4. The CDR3: CASSYEQGNSPLHF. CDR3 DNA: TGTGCCAGCAGCTACGAACAGGGGAATTCACCCCTCCACTTT.

This clone was counted a few times. The V gene is TRBV2, the J gene TRBJ1-1; 9 positions agree with TRBD1. CDR3 length equals 16 residues. After removal of 5 bases from V and 3 bases from J, the junction contained 10 bases not matched to a gene. Germline V lookup: CDR1 SNHLY, CDR2 FYNNEI. CDR3 nucleotides: TGTGCCAGCAGTAAAGAACAGGGGGCGAAGGACACTGAAGCTTTCTTT. Protein product: CASSKEQGAKDTEAFF.

This chain uses TRBV6-5 with TRBJ1-1, with D perhaps TRBD1 (5 bases). CDR3 length: 12 amino acids. CDR1 and CDR2 (germline): MNHEY, SVGAGI. Trimming cost V 10 bases and J 3 bases, with 12 bases left between them. The CDR3 loop reads CAIRVGDTEAFF. CDR3 bases: TGTGCCATCCGGGTAGGGGACACTGAAGCTTTCTTT.

A few counts support this clone. Other nucleotide sequences from this sample produce the same CDR3. The rearrangement uses TRBV28 and TRBJ1-5, with D uncertain. Trimming pared 5 bases from V and 0 bases from J, leaving 5 bases between. The CDR3 has 13 residues. Per germline, CDR1 MDHEN and CDR2 SYDVKM. The CDR3, as DNA: TGTGCCAGCAGTAGGGATAGCAATCAGCCCCAGCATTTT. Translation gives CASSRDSNQPQHF.

This clone has only a few counts. This chain joins TRBV2 and TRBJ2-7; no reliable D call. This CDR3 has 13 residues. The germline CDR1 and CDR2 sequences are SNHLY and FYNNEI. V lost 5 bases and J 2 bases, leaving 10 bases between the germline ends. This CDR3 is CASSRTVTYEQYF. As DNA, the CDR3 is TGTGCCAGCAGTCGGACGGTCACCTACGAGCAGTACTTC. Based on the CDR3 plus reference TRBV2 and TRBJ2-7, the full variable domain is EPEVTQTPSHQVTQMGQEVILRCVPISNHLYFYWYRQILGQKVEFLVSFYNNEISEKSEIFDDQFSVERPDGSNFTLKIRSTKLEDSAMYFCASSRTVTYEQYFGPGTRLTVT.

The table lists this clone with a few counts. V and J are TRBV7-2 and TRBJ1-2, with no clear D. Trimming left V 7 bases short and J 6 bases short, with 27 bases between. Germline CDR1 is SGHTA and CDR2 is FQGNSA. CDR3 length equals 17 residues. CDR3: CASTFSPLSHTGNGYTF. CDR3 coding DNA: TGTGCCAGCACCTTTAGCCCGTTGAGCCATACGGGCAATGGCTACACCTTC.

The rearrangement links TRBV14 to TRBJ1-2; the D is unclear. The CDR3 length is 12 residues. Germline CDR1 is SGHDN and CDR2 is FVKESK. The V end lost 3 bases, the J end lost 2 bases, and 4 bases lay between the germline ends. The CDR3: CASSQGNYGYTF. CDR3 coding DNA: TGTGCCAGCAGCCAGGGAAACTATGGCTACACCTTC.

The gene calls are TRBV2 and TRBJ1-2; D is possibly TRBD1 (5 bases). CDR1 and CDR2 (germline): SNHLY, FYNNEI. The CDR3 is 13 amino acids. Trimming pared 6 bases from V and 4 bases from J, leaving 12 bases between. The CDR3: CASRARDLYGYTF. CDR3 bases: TGTGCCAGCAGGGCCCGGGACCTCTATGGCTACACCTTC.

This clone was seen a few times. V usage is TRBV7-2 and J usage is TRBJ2-5; weak D call: TRBD2 (5 bases). With 5 bases removed from V and 2 bases from J, the gap between germline ends came to 21 bases. Germline CDR1 is SGHTA and CDR2 is FQGNSA. The CDR3 covers 17 residues. The CDR3 DNA follows: TGTGCCAGCAGCCCTAGCTTTGAGGGCTACGATCAAGAGACCCAGTACTTC. Amino acid sequence: CASSPSFEGYDQETQYF.

This clone was detected a few times. V is TRBV5-1 and J is TRBJ2-1; no definite D call. Per germline, CDR1 SGHRS and CDR2 YFSETQ. This CDR3 spans 16 amino acids. V was cut by 4 bases and J by 0 bases, with 14 bases left in between. This CDR3 is CASSGSMARSYNEQFF. DNA of the CDR3: TGCGCCAGCAGCGGTAGCATGGCCCGCTCCTACAATGAGCAGTTCTTC.

The rearrangement uses TRBV4-1 and TRBJ1-2; tentatively, D is TRBD1 (5 bases). The V gene's germline CDR1 is MGHRA and CDR2 YSYEKL. CDR3 length: 12 amino acids. V lost 5 bases and J 8 bases, leaving 12 bases between the germline ends. CDR3 in DNA: TGCGCCAGCAGCGGCGGCGGGGGAGGCTACACCTTC. Its protein product is CASSGGGGGYTF.

This clone has only a few counts. The chain is built from TRBV7-2 and TRBJ1-5, with 8 bases identical to TRBD1. Germline values: CDR1 SGHTA, CDR2 FQGNSA. The CDR3 has 14 residues. V shed 6 bases, J shed 7 bases, and the junction held 8 bases outside the gene matches. The CDR3 sequence is CASSSRTGQQPQHF. The CDR3 region has the DNA TGTGCCAGCAGTTCACGGACAGGGCAACAGCCCCAGCATTTT.

This clone was recorded a few times. The chain recombines TRBV14 with TRBJ2-3, with unresolved D. The germline V gene has CDR1 SGHDN and CDR2 FVKESK. Between the trimmed V and J ends, which lost 2 bases and 0 bases, there was a span of 9 bases. This CDR3 spans 15 amino acids. The CDR3 DNA follows: TGTGCCAGCAGCCAACGTGAGCCTAGCACAGATACGCAGTATTTT. It translates to CASSQREPSTDTQYF.

V gene TRBV12-5 combines with J gene TRBJ1-1; tentatively, D is TRBD1 (6 bases). Germline V gene sequence: CDR1 LGHNT, CDR2 FRNRAP. The CDR3 spans 13 residues. Trimming removed 6 bases from V and 4 bases from J, with 12 bases in between. The chain's CDR3 is CASGNREFTEAFF. The CDR3 DNA sequence: TGTGCTAGTGGGAACAGGGAATTCACTGAAGCTTTCTTT.

This clone came up a few times. The chain joins TRBV6-5 to TRBJ1-4; TRBD1 matches 9 bases. V gave up 6 bases and J gave up 10 bases; unmatched junction bases: 6. Germline V lookup: CDR1 MNHEY, CDR2 SVGAGI. This CDR3 region has 13 residues. The CDR3 protein is CASSRDRVAKLFF. The CDR3 DNA reads as TGTGCCAGCAGCCGGGACAGGGTTGCAAAACTGTTTTTT.

This clone was picked up a small number of times. J is TRBJ2-7 and V is TRBV28; 7 nucleotides agree with TRBD1. Germline V gene lookup returns CDR1 MDHEN and CDR2 SYDVKM. CDR3 length: 14 residues. The V and J ends lost 5 bases and 2 bases, in that order; junction bases with no gene match: 6. CDR3 DNA: TGTGCCAGCAGTCTCCAGGGGGAGACCTACGAGCAGTACTTC. It yields the protein CASSLQGETYEQYF.

This clone was counted only a few times. The V gene is TRBV7-9, the J gene TRBJ2-2; D gene unclear. V was shortened by 3 bases and J by 5 bases, with 7 bases between the two germline ends. This CDR3 is 13 amino acids long. Per the germline V gene, CDR1 is SEHNR and CDR2 is FQNEAQ (reference sequence). In DNA, the CDR3 is TGTGCCAGCAGCTTGCTTTCTACCGGGGAGCTGTTTTTT. Translation: CASSLLSTGELFF.

This clone was detected only a few times. The genes are TRBV10-1 and TRBJ2-1; TRBD1 agrees at 9 bases. Germline assignment: CDR1 WNHNN and CDR2 SYGVQD (reference sequence). The CDR3 consists of 17 residues. The V gene end was trimmed by 3 bases and the J gene end by 4 bases; junction bases not matched to a gene: 10. CDR3 nucleotides: TGCGCCAGCAGTGAACTGGACAGGGGAGGAATATACAATGAGCAGTTCTTC. It yields the protein CASSELDRGGIYNEQFF.

The rearrangement joins TRBV5-1 to TRBJ2-7, with 10 bases fitting TRBD1. The CDR3 extends over 15 amino acids. Losses at the gene ends were 0 bases for V and 5 bases for J; bases not matched to a gene: 5. CDR1 and CDR2 (germline): SGHRS, YFSETQ. The CDR3 sequence: CASSLEGQGIHEQYF. In DNA, the CDR3 is TGCGCCAGCAGCTTGGAGGGACAGGGGATTCACGAGCAGTACTTC.

This clone has more than one count but fewer than ten. The chain carries TRBV4-3 and TRBJ2-7; a weak D match, TRBD1 (5 bases). CDR1 and CDR2 (germline): LGHNA, YSLEER. CDR3 length: 15 amino acids. The V gene lost 0 bases and the J gene lost 1 base, with 10 bases spanning the gap. CDR3 nucleotides: TGCGCCAGCAGCCAAGAGGCAGGGCAATCCTACGAGCAGTACTTC. It yields the protein CASSQEAGQSYEQYF.

In nucleotides, the CDR3 is TGTGCCAGCAGCCCGAGGGGGACGCAGTATTTT. Protein product: CASSPRGTQYF. The rearrangement uses TRBV7-9 and TRBJ2-3; D is possibly TRBD1 (6 bases). The germline V gene encodes CDR1 SEHNR and CDR2 FQNEAQ (reference sequence). Trimming stripped 5 bases from V and 9 bases from J, with 9 bases between. The CDR3 is 11 amino acids.

The DNA for the CDR3 is TGCGCCAGCAAACTGGGGACAGGGGACAACTATGGCTACACCTTC. Translated: CASKLGTGDNYGYTF. The chain employs TRBV5-1 and TRBJ1-2, with 10 bases aligning to TRBD1. The CDR3 is 15 residues long. Per the germline V gene, CDR1 is SGHRS and CDR2 is YFSETQ. The J segment lost 2 bases and the V segment lost 6 bases, leaving 7 bases of the junction unmatched. The whole variable domain, filled in from reference TRBV5-1 and TRBJ1-2, reads KAGVTQTPRYLIKTRGQQVTLSCSPISGHRSVSWYQQTPGQGLQFLFEYFSETQRNKGNFPGRFSGRQFSNSRSEMNVSTLELGDSALYLCASKLGTGDNYGYTFGSGTRLTVV.

This clone appeared a few times. The chain links TRBV7-2 to TRBJ1-6, with a possible D match to TRBD1 (6 bases). There are 17 residues in the CDR3. In germline, CDR1 is SGHTA, CDR2 FQGNSA. Between the trimmed V and J ends, which lost 7 bases and 1 base, there was a span of 17 bases. CDR3: CASTFEGGQSYNSPLHF. The CDR3 coding sequence is TGTGCCAGCACATTCGAGGGGGGGCAGTCCTATAATTCACCCCTCCACTTT.

The chain employs TRBV30 and TRBJ2-5; perhaps TRBD2 as D (6 bases). This CDR3 contains 15 residues. CDR1 is GTSNPN, CDR2 SVGIG, per germline (reference sequence). Trimming took off 0 bases at V and 5 bases at J, with 16 bases between the two ends. The CDR3 spells CAWSVLRGMGETQYF. The CDR3 DNA sequence: TGTGCCTGGAGTGTACTTCGGGGGATGGGCGAGACCCAGTACTTC.

The chain is built from TRBV7-9 and TRBJ2-2; D unresolved. Trimming left V 7 bases short and J 0 bases short, with 9 bases between. Germline CDR1 reads SEHNR; CDR2 reads FQNEAQ (reference sequence). The CDR3 totals 14 residues. CDR3 nucleotides: TGTGCCAGCAATTCAGCCCCGAACACCGGGGAGCTGTTTTTT. Translating it yields CASNSAPNTGELFF.

The CDR3 is CASSLAGDGFGGYTF. DNA of the CDR3: TGTGCCAGCAGCTTAGCAGGGGATGGATTTGGAGGCTACACCTTC. The J gene is TRBJ1-2, the V gene TRBV7-2; a possible D gene is TRBD1 (5 bases). This CDR3 comprises 15 residues. Deletions cut 0 bases from V and 8 bases from J, with 16 bases between. Looked up from germline, CDR1 is SGHTA and CDR2 is FQGNSA. Combining the CDR3 with reference TRBV7-2 and TRBJ1-2 gives the whole variable domain GAGVSQSPSNKVTEKGKDVELRCDPISGHTALYWYRQSLGQGLEFLIYFQGNSAPDKSGLPSDRFSAERTGGSVSTLTIQRTQQEDSAVYLCASSLAGDGFGGYTFGSGTRLTVV.